These 23 T cell receptor beta chains originate from one sample sequenced in a study of identical twins. TCRdb analysed the 5' RACE reads with MiXCR anew, one entry per CDR3 protein. The sample lists hundreds of thousands of distinct CDR3 sequences, 18% occurring once. These data were likewise used in another study, on T cells expressing NK-cell markers.

The sequenced material came from PBMCs. The source is a young woman in good health.

V gene TRBV5-1 combines with J gene TRBJ2-7; 8 bases align to TRBD1. Trimming took 5 bases from V and 6 from J; bases not matched to a gene: 10. Germline V gene lookup returns CDR1 SGHRS and CDR2 YFSETQ. The CDR3 totals 14 residues. CDR3 protein: CASREDRVVGEQYF. CDR3 DNA sequence: TGCGCCAGCAGAGAGGACAGGGTGGTGGGCGAGCAGTACTTC.

The sample holds a few counts of this clonotype. The CDR3 nucleotides are TGTGCCAGCAGTTTGGATTCTAGCGCGGACCAGTACTTC. This sequence encodes CASSLDSSADQYF. The V call is TRBV12-3 or TRBV12-4, the J call TRBJ2-7; D might be TRBD2 (6 bases). Trimming shortened V by 3 bases and J by 10 bases, and 16 bases separated the two germline ends. The CDR3 totals 13 residues.

This clonotype was observed a handful of times. The CDR3 coding sequence is TGCGGGCTAGCGGGGGGGCCCACAGATACGCAGTATTTT. Amino acid sequence: CGLAGGPTDTQYF. The gene calls are TRBV20-1 and TRBJ2-3, with TRBD2 matching 12 bases. The CDR3 spans 13 residues. Germline V CDR1 and CDR2: DFQATT, SNEGSKA (reference sequence).

This clonotype occurred once. This CDR3 is CASSLMGQGSYEQYF. The CDR3 coding sequence is TGCGCCAGCAGCTTGATGGGACAGGGGTCCTACGAGCAGTACTTC. This chain connects TRBV5-1 to TRBJ2-7, with 10 bases matching TRBD1. V trimming: 1 base; J trimming: 1 base; junction bases outside the gene matches: 2. Germline assignment: CDR1 SGHRS and CDR2 YFSETQ. CDR3 length: 15 residues.

The rearrangement links TRBV7-2 to TRBJ2-1, with no clear D. The germline V and J ends were trimmed by 5 bases and 10 bases, with 15 bases remaining between them. Germline assignment: CDR1 SGHTA and CDR2 FQGNSA. This CDR3 spans 13 amino acids. The DNA of the CDR3 is TGTGCCAGCAGCCCGCAGGCTTTTAGCGAGCAGTTCTTC. Its protein is CASSPQAFSEQFF.

The chain links TRBV5-1 to TRBJ2-5, with a possible D match to TRBD1 (6 bases). V was shortened by 0 bases and J by 5 bases, with 8 bases between the two germline ends. CDR1 is SGHRS, CDR2 YFSETQ, per germline. The CDR3 is 13 residues long. CDR3 loop: CASSLAGDETQYF. The CDR3 DNA follows: TGCGCCAGCAGCTTGGCAGGGGATGAGACCCAGTACTTC.

This clonotype was observed a few times. The rearrangement uses TRBV9 and TRBJ1-2, with D tentatively TRBD1 (5 bases). The CDR3 is 13 amino acids. Trimming stripped 7 bases from V and 2 bases from J, with 12 bases between. Germline V CDR1 and CDR2: SGDLS, YYNGEE. The CDR3 DNA sequence: TGTGCCAGCGGAGGACGGGGGAACTATGGCTACACCTTC. Residues: CASGGRGNYGYTF.

This clonotype was seen a handful of times. The CDR3 is CASSLWGQGNEQFF. As DNA, the CDR3 is TGTGCCAGCAGCTTATGGGGCCAGGGGAATGAGCAGTTCTTC. This chain connects TRBV7-2 to TRBJ2-1, with D possibly matching TRBD1 (6 bases). The germline V gene has CDR1 SGHTA and CDR2 FQGNSA. The CDR3 is made up of 14 amino acids. The V end lost 2 bases, the J end lost 7 bases, and 12 bases lay between the germline ends.

The chain uses TRBV4-1 and TRBJ2-1, with 8 bases fitting TRBD1. V was clipped by 1 base and J by 8 bases; unmatched bases: 10. Germline loops: CDR1 MGHRA, CDR2 YSYEKL. This CDR3 region has 16 residues. DNA for the CDR3: TGCGCCAGCAGCCAAGCAGGGGGCGGGGCGGTTTATGAGCAGTTCTTC. Translation gives CASSQAGGGAVYEQFF.

This clonotype was recorded a few times. This chain joins TRBV15 and TRBJ2-7, with D perhaps TRBD2 (5 bases). The CDR3 is 15 amino acids. Germline V gene data show CDR1 as LNHNV and CDR2 as YYDKDF (reference sequence). V lost 3 bases to trimming and J lost 3 bases, with 15 bases between them. The CDR3 coding sequence is TGTGCCACCAGCAGCGGGGTTGGGAGAAACTACGAGCAGTACTTC. This encodes CATSSGVGRNYEQYF.

The chain joins TRBV20-1 to TRBJ2-1; 11 bases align to TRBD2. Germline CDR1 and CDR2: DFQATT and SNEGSKA (reference sequence). With V trimmed by 1 base and J by 6 bases, 5 bases remained unmatched. The CDR3 contains 15 residues. The CDR3 sequence: CSARVLGLAVNEQFF. In DNA, the CDR3 is TGCAGTGCTAGAGTATTGGGACTAGCGGTCAATGAGCAGTTCTTC.

Only a few counts were recorded for this clonotype. The chain carries TRBV20-1 and TRBJ2-3; 7 bases map to TRBD2. From germline, CDR1 is DFQATT and CDR2 SNEGSKA (reference sequence). The CDR3 contains 15 residues. The J segment lost 5 bases and the V segment lost 6 bases, leaving 14 bases of the junction unmatched. DNA for the CDR3: TGCAGTGCCCAGCTCGGGACGGGAGGTGGAGATACGCAGTATTTT. This codes for CSAQLGTGGGDTQYF.

The J gene is TRBJ2-3, the V gene TRBV20-1, with 11 bases fitting TRBD2. Per germline, CDR1 DFQATT and CDR2 SNEGSKA (reference sequence). V gave up 6 bases and J gave up 3 bases; unmatched junction bases: 8. The CDR3 totals 15 residues. The CDR3 coding sequence is TGCAGTGCCCCCACACTAGCGGGAGTGACAGATACGCAGTATTTT. It translates to CSAPTLAGVTDTQYF.

The V call is TRBV7-8, the J call TRBJ2-2; D call uncertain. V was cut by 6 bases and J by 8 bases, with 10 bases left in between. This CDR3 is 12 amino acids long. Germline V gene sequence: CDR1 SGHVS, CDR2 FQNEAQ. The CDR3 region is CASSRMDGELFF. The CDR3 DNA sequence: TGTGCCAGCAGTCGGATGGATGGGGAGCTGTTTTTT.

This clonotype was detected only a few times. The V gene is TRBV10-3, the J gene TRBJ2-7, with D perhaps matching TRBD1 (6 bases). The CDR3 has 12 residues. CDR1 and CDR2 (germline): ENHRY, SYGVKD. The V end was cut by 11 bases, the J end by 2 bases, with 13 bases between. The CDR3 DNA reads as TGTGCCTCAGCAGGACAGACCTACGAGCAGTACTTC. Translation: CASAGQTYEQYF.

The chain couples TRBV7-9 to TRBJ1-5; the match to TRBD1 covers 9 bases. The germline gives CDR1 SEHNR, CDR2 FQNEAQ (reference sequence). The CDR3 is 15 residues long. With V trimmed by 1 base and J by 7 bases, 5 bases remained unmatched. The CDR3 here is CASSLGTGEGQPQHF. The CDR3 DNA follows: TGTGCCAGCAGCTTAGGGACAGGGGAGGGGCAGCCCCAGCATTTT.

The rearrangement uses TRBV18 and TRBJ1-5; D remains unclear. CDR3 length equals 15 residues. The V gene lost 3 bases and the J gene lost 1 base, with 10 bases spanning the gap. Germline V lookup: CDR1 KGHSH, CDR2 LQKENI. The CDR3 here is CASSPQLGSNQPQHF. CDR3 DNA sequence: TGTGCCAGCTCACCCCAACTCGGCAGCAATCAGCCCCAGCATTTT.

CDR3 nucleotide sequence: TGTGCCAGCAGCCAAGTAACTAGCGGGAGCTCCTACAATGAGCAGTTCTTC. This codes for CASSQVTSGSSYNEQFF. The genes are TRBV3-1 and TRBJ2-1; 11 bases line up with TRBD2. The trim removed 1 base at V and 0 bases at J, leaving 2 bases unmatched. Looked up from germline, CDR1 is LGHDT and CDR2 is YNNKEL (reference sequence). CDR3 length: 17 residues.

This clonotype was counted between two and nine times. The genes are TRBV27 and TRBJ2-7, with D perhaps given as TRBD1 or TRBD2 (5 bases each). The CDR3 sequence is 13 residues long. Germline V gene sequence: CDR1 MNHEY, CDR2 SMNVEV (reference sequence). The V end was cut by 6 bases, the J end by 3 bases, with 12 bases between. The CDR3 sequence: CASSGTVFYEQYF. The CDR3 DNA is TGTGCCAGCAGCGGGACGGTGTTCTACGAGCAGTACTTC.

J is TRBJ2-7 and V is TRBV6-1; possibly TRBD1 or TRBD2 for D (5 bases each). The germline V and J ends were trimmed by 4 bases and 0 bases, with 10 bases remaining between them. CDR3 length: 14 residues. The germline V gene encodes CDR1 MNHNS and CDR2 SASEGT. The CDR3 DNA follows: TGTGCCAGCAGTGCCGGGGCGACCTCCTACGAGCAGTACTTC. This encodes CASSAGATSYEQYF.

This clonotype has ten or more counts. The V gene is TRBV7-9, the J gene TRBJ2-2; D gene uncertain. This CDR3 region has 12 residues. Between the trimmed V and J ends, which lost 3 bases and 6 bases, there was a span of 5 bases. Germline V gene sequence: CDR1 SEHNR, CDR2 FQNEAQ (reference sequence). CDR3 loop: CASSLGPGELFF. CDR3 DNA sequence: TGTGCCAGCAGCTTGGGTCCCGGGGAGCTGTTTTTT.

This clonotype was found a few times. This CDR3 is CASTATGALYEQYF. The CDR3 DNA is TGTGCCAGCACTGCGACAGGGGCATTGTACGAGCAGTACTTC. The chain employs TRBV6-1 and TRBJ2-7; 8 nucleotides line up with TRBD1. V lost 7 bases to trimming and J lost 4 bases; unmatched junction nucleotides: 9. CDR3 length: 14 amino acids. Germline V gives CDR1 MNHNS, CDR2 SASEGT.

The rearrangement joins TRBV9 to TRBJ2-3; D uncertain. Germline V gene data show CDR1 as SGDLS and CDR2 as YYNGEE. V lost 0 bases to trimming and J lost 2 bases, with 1 base between them. This CDR3 region has 12 residues. Here the CDR3 DNA reads TGTGCCAGCAGCGTAGCCACAGATACGCAGTATTTT. It specifies CASSVATDTQYF.